This T cell receptor beta chain was sequenced in a study of cytomegalovirus exposure and HLA in healthy donors. Broader study findings: Earlier analysis looked at TCR beta V segments, and most were productive about 87% or about 30% of the time. High sensitivity and specificity were reportedly achieved when the classifier diagnosed cytomegalovirus status.

Note on this clone: Its antigen is as yet unknown.

The V gene's germline CDR1 is MDHEN and CDR2 SYDVKM. The CDR3 totals 15 residues. Trimming removed 6 bases at V and 2 bases at J, with 16 bases between. It was with 60 Vbeta and 13 Jbeta primers that the PCR ran. The table came from immunoSEQ multiplex PCR; TCRdb's copy has only in-frame clones and leaves some out. The sample includes approximately 160,000 clones, around 80% of them seen just once. The sequenced sample consisted of PBMCs. J is TRBJ1-2 and V is TRBV28; possibly TRBD1 for D (6 bases). The TCR sequence derives from a woman aged 40 to 50 in good health and CMV-seronegative. The CDR3 reads CASSSGTTKNYGYTF. The CDR3 DNA follows: TGTGCCAGCAGCTCCGGGACAACTAAGAACTATGGCTACACCTTC.